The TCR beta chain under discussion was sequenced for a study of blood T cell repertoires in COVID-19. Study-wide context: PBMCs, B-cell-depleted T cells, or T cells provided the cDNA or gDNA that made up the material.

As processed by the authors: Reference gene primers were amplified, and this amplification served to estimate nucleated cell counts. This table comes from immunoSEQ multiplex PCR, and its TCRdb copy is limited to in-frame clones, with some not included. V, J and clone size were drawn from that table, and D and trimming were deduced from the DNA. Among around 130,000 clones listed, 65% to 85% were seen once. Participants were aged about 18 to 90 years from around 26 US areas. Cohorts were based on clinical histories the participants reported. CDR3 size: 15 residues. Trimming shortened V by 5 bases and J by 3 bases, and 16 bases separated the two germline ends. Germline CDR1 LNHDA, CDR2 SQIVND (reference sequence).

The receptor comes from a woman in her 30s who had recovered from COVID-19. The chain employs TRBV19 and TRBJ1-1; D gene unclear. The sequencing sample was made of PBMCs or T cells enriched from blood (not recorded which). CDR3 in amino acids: CASSLRESPDTEAFF. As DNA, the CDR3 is TGTGCCAGTAGTCTACGGGAGAGCCCGGACACTGAAGCTTTCTTT.